This entry lists 13 T cell receptor beta chains sequenced from one sample in a study of T cell responses to AZD1222 COVID-19 vaccine. TCRdb's copy holds only in-frame clones and misses some; the assay was immunoSEQ multiplex PCR. This table has 90,000 to 150,000 clones, roughly 87% appearing once. Sequenced material: peripheral blood, taken on day 0 of AZD1222 vaccination. Source of these receptors: an adult in good health.

CDR3 loop: CASSLTGRGTEAFF. The CDR3 region has the DNA TGTGCCAGCAGCCTTACAGGGCGCGGGACTGAAGCTTTCTTT. This chain connects TRBV7-2 to TRBJ1-1; tentative D call: TRBD1 (6 bases). Trimming stripped 5 bases from V and 5 bases from J, with 15 bases between. The CDR3 length is 14 residues. Germline lookup yields CDR1 SGHTA and CDR2 FQGNSA.

This clone was recorded only once. The rearrangement joins TRBV12-5 to TRBJ2-3; D possibly matches TRBD1 or TRBD2 (5 bases each). The CDR3 totals 17 residues. Trimming took 2 bases from V and 2 from J, leaving 17 bases between them. Germline V gene sequence: CDR1 LGHNT, CDR2 FRNRAP. The CDR3 protein is CASGLRGLGGITDTQYF. The DNA of the CDR3 is TGTGCTAGTGGTTTGCGGGGTCTTGGGGGAATCACAGATACGCAGTATTTT.

The J gene is TRBJ1-1, the V gene TRBV3-1 (or the pseudogene TRBV3-2), with D possibly matching TRBD1 (6 bases). Germline CDR1 LGHDT, CDR2 YNNKEL (reference sequence). This CDR3 spans 14 amino acids. The germline V and J ends were trimmed by 1 base and 5 bases, with 11 bases remaining between them. CDR3 DNA: TGTGCCAGCAGCCAAGCCCAGGGGCGGACTGAAGCTTTCTTT. It encodes CASSQAQGRTEAFF.

This clone was recorded only once. The chain carries TRBV5-6 and TRBJ1-2, with no clear D. The germline V gene has CDR1 SGHDT and CDR2 YYEEEE. Trimming left V 0 bases short and J 7 bases short, with 10 bases between. CDR3 length: 13 residues. The CDR3 sequence is CASSLGPGSGYTF. CDR3 DNA sequence: TGTGCCAGCAGCTTGGGGCCTGGATCTGGCTACACCTTC.

The chain is built from TRBV11-2 and TRBJ1-3; D call uncertain. CDR3 length: 15 residues. V lost 0 bases and J 7 bases, leaving 13 bases between the germline ends. The germline V gene has CDR1 SGHAT and CDR2 FQNNGV. The CDR3 here is CASSLEGSLGNTIYF. CDR3 sequence (DNA): TGTGCCAGCAGCTTAGAAGGCTCTCTGGGGAACACCATATATTTT.

The rearrangement uses TRBV19 and TRBJ2-1; TRBD2 matches 13 bases. V shed 1 base, J shed 4 bases, and the junction held 1 base outside the gene matches. CDR1 and CDR2 (germline): LNHDA, SQIVND (reference sequence). This CDR3 is built from 16 residues. CDR3 DNA: TGTGCCAGTAGTATAGGACTAGCGGGGGGTTACAATGAGCAGTTCTTC. It is translated as CASSIGLAGGYNEQFF. The full variable domain, with the rest looked up from reference TRBV19 and TRBJ2-1, is DGGITQSPKYLFRKEGQNVTLSCEQNLNHDAMYWYRQDPGQGLRLIYYSQIVNDFQKGDIAEGYSVSREKKESFPLTVTSAQKNPTAFYLCASSIGLAGGYNEQFFGPGTRLTVL.

This sequence joins TRBV6-5 and TRBJ2-1, with D possibly matching TRBD1 (6 bases). Germline V CDR1 and CDR2: MNHEY, SVGAGI. The V and J ends lost 8 bases and 4 bases respectively, with 18 bases between them. There are 15 residues in the CDR3. In nucleotides, the CDR3 is TGTGCCAGCGCAGAGGATACAGGGAGATACAATGAGCAGTTCTTC. The encoded protein is CASAEDTGRYNEQFF.

The chain uses TRBV3-1 (or the pseudogene TRBV3-2) and TRBJ2-7; 8 nucleotides align to TRBD2. The trim removed 6 bases at V and 0 bases at J, leaving 4 bases unmatched. The CDR3 has 14 residues. Germline V gene data show CDR1 as LGHDT and CDR2 as YNNKEL (reference sequence). For the CDR3, the DNA is TGTGCCAGCAGACGTAGCGGGGACTCCTACGAGCAGTACTTC. Residues: CASRRSGDSYEQYF.

V gene TRBV6-5 combines with J gene TRBJ2-3; TRBD2 agrees at 10 bases. The CDR3 length is 15 residues. V was pared by 2 bases and J by 5 bases, with 4 bases of the junction left unmatched. The germline CDR1 and CDR2 sequences are MNHEY and SVGAGI. The CDR3, as DNA: TGTGCCAGCAGTTACAGCGGGGGGGCCATAGATACGCAGTATTTT. Translating gives CASSYSGGAIDTQYF.

V and J are TRBV12-3 or TRBV12-4 and TRBJ1-1; D gene ambiguous. Trimming stripped 2 bases from V and 4 bases from J, with 5 bases between. The CDR3 covers 12 residues. The CDR3 here is CASSLWATEAFF. CDR3 DNA: TGTGCCAGCAGTTTATGGGCCACTGAAGCTTTCTTT.

Written as DNA, the CDR3 is TGTGCCAGCAGCCGAGGTGGCAGCTCCTATAATTCACCCCTCCACTTT. Translating gives CASSRGGSSYNSPLHF. This sequence joins TRBV7-8 and TRBJ1-6, with D unresolved. Germline V lookup: CDR1 SGHVS, CDR2 FQNEAQ. This CDR3 has 16 residues. Trimming stripped 5 bases from V and 0 bases from J, with 11 bases between.

The V call is TRBV21-1, the J call TRBJ1-2; the table assigns TRBD1, which was not confirmed against the DNA. TRBV21-1 corresponds to a pseudogene. This CDR3 has 16 residues. In nucleotides, the CDR3 is TGTGCCAGCAGCAAAATCATCGGCAGGGATACATATGGCTACACCTTC. It specifies CASSKIIGRDTYGYTF.

The chain recombines TRBV9 with TRBJ2-7, with D uncertain. The V and J ends lost 0 bases and 2 bases respectively, with 9 bases between them. Germline V gene lookup returns CDR1 SGDLS and CDR2 YYNGEE. This CDR3 comprises 14 residues. The CDR3 DNA reads as TGTGCCAGCAGCGTAGGGGAAGGCCCCTACGAGCAGTACTTC. Protein product: CASSVGEGPYEQYF.